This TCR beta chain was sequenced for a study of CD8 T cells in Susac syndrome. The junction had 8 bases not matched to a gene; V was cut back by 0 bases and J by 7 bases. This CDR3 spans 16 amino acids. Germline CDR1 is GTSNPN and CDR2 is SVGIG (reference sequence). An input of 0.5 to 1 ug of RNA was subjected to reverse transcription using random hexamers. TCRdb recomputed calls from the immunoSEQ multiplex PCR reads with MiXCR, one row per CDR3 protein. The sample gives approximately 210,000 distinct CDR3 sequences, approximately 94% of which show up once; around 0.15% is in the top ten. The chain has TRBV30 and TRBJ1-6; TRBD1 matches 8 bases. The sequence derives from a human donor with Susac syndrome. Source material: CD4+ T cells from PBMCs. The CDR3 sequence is CAWSVQGAERNSPLHF. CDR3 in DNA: TGTGCCTGGAGTGTTCAGGGGGCGGAGAGAAATTCACCCCTCCACTTT.